This TCR beta chain appears in the sequencing data of a study of patients and donors after allogeneic stem cell transplantation. TCRdb processed the RT-PCR reads anew with MiXCR; each CDR3 protein has one entry. The sample consists of 390,000 or so distinct CDR3 sequences, under 20% of them appearing once. This CDR3 has 15 amino acids. CDR1 is KGHSH, CDR2 LQKENI, per germline. V was pared by 0 bases and J by 6 bases, with 14 bases between. Sample: blood, either unsorted or a sorted T cell fraction (not recorded which). This sequence was found in a human donor who was either an allogeneic HSCT recipient or a stem cell or donor lymphocyte infusion donor (not recorded which). It is not recorded whose cells these are; they may come from a transplant donor. V and J are TRBV18 and TRBJ1-2, with D unresolved. CDR3: CASSPPGSLSDGYTF. The CDR3 DNA sequence: TGTGCCAGCTCACCACCTGGTTCCCTTTCGGATGGCTACACCTTC.